This T cell receptor (beta chain) comes out of a study of CD8+ T cells in alopecia areata. The authors sorted CD4+ and CD8+ T cells from PBMCs. The sequencing template was cDNA reverse transcribed from extracted RNA. Sequencing used immunoSEQ multiplex PCR; TCRdb keeps in-frame clones, though not all of them. The table has 93,000 or so clones, 45% to 60% seen once. General study points: Sequencing of scalp samples also captures resident alphabeta T cells of normal skin. Elevated clonality characterized lesional scalp relative to normal scalp, particularly in alopecia totalis/universalis.

With regard to this clone: The antigen is undetermined.

The CDR3 sequence is 13 residues long. Germline V CDR1 and CDR2: MNHEY, SVGAGI. V was trimmed by 7 bases and J by 2 bases, leaving 9 bases between them. The sequenced sample consisted of CD4+ T cells sorted from blood. The rearrangement joins TRBV6-5 to TRBJ2-1; D remains unclear. The clonotype originates from a human donor in good health. CDR3: CASKSVAYNEQFF. CDR3 DNA sequence: TGTGCCAGCAAAAGCGTGGCCTACAATGAGCAGTTCTTC.